The 9 T cell receptor beta chains below come from one sample, sequenced in a study of siplizumab effects on memory and regulatory T cells. Repertoires were generated with immunoSEQ multiplex PCR, while TCRdb's copy carries only in-frame clones and drops some. The repertoire includes over 100,000 clones, 90% to 95% of them detected once, and more than 0.95% sits in the top ten. Sample: CD4+ T cells sorted from blood. The receptors here all came from a human donor in good health.

The V gene is TRBV5-4, the J gene TRBJ2-3, with 10 bases fitting TRBD2. CDR1 is SGHNT, CDR2 YYREEE, per germline (reference sequence). The CDR3 contains 16 residues. V dropped 4 bases and J dropped 4; count of bases not matched to a gene: 9. The CDR3 loop is CASSISSGRRADTQYF. The CDR3, as DNA: TGTGCCAGCAGCATATCTAGCGGGAGAAGGGCAGATACGCAGTATTTT.

The chain recombines TRBV2 with TRBJ2-4; 8 bases match TRBD1. V dropped 6 bases and J dropped 0; count of bases not matched to a gene: 4. CDR3 length equals 15 residues. Looked up from germline, CDR1 is SNHLY and CDR2 is FYNNEI. The DNA of the CDR3 is TGTGCCAGCAGGGGACAGGCCCTAGCCAAAAACATTCAGTACTTC. As protein: CASRGQALAKNIQYF.

The gene calls are TRBV7-6 and TRBJ2-3; 8 bases are a match to TRBD2. Germline V gene sequence: CDR1 SGHVS, CDR2 FNYEAQ. This CDR3 has 17 residues. V shed 5 bases, J shed 0 bases, and the junction held 10 bases outside the gene matches. CDR3 bases: TGTGCCAGCAGCCCATATGGACTAGCCTCGAGCACAGATACGCAGTATTTT. Protein: CASSPYGLASSTDTQYF.

This chain joins TRBV6-1 and TRBJ1-2, with D maybe TRBD1 (6 bases). The CDR3 sequence is 14 residues long. In germline, CDR1 is MNHNS, CDR2 SASEGT. V lost 4 bases, J lost 7 bases, and 16 bases lay in between. CDR3 sequence (DNA): TGTGCCAGCAGTGGGGTGGGGGCCGGTGTTGGCTACACCTTC. Amino acids: CASSGVGAGVGYTF.

V gene TRBV13 combines with J gene TRBJ1-1; D is unresolved. The CDR3 covers 16 residues. Germline V CDR1 and CDR2: PRHDT, FYEKMQ (reference sequence). The V gene lost 4 bases and the J gene lost 0 bases, with 15 bases spanning the gap. CDR3 sequence: CASSSKTGSMNTEAFF. CDR3 coding DNA: TGTGCCAGCAGCTCAAAGACCGGGAGCATGAACACTGAAGCTTTCTTT.

The chain combines TRBV7-3 with TRBJ2-2; TRBD2 agrees at 9 bases. After removal of 5 bases from V and 2 bases from J, the junction contained 9 bases not matched to a gene. Germline V gene sequence: CDR1 SGHTA, CDR2 FQGTGA. The CDR3 is 17 amino acids. DNA of the CDR3: TGTGCCAGCAGCCCCGACCGCCTAGCGGGAAACACCGGGGAGCTGTTTTTT. Translating gives CASSPDRLAGNTGELFF. The complete variable domain, with remaining parts taken from reference TRBV7-3 and TRBJ2-2, reads GAGVSQTPSNKVTEKGKYVELRCDPISGHTALYWYRQSLGQGPEFLIYFQGTGAADDSGLPNDRFFAVRPEGSVSTLKIQRTERGDSAVYLCASSPDRLAGNTGELFFGEGSRLTVL.

The chain uses TRBV11-3 and TRBJ2-2; no clear D gene. V shed 3 bases and J shed 8 bases, with 4 bases lying between them. Germline V CDR1 and CDR2: SGHNT, YENEEA. CDR3 length: 11 amino acids. The CDR3 protein is CASSFLGELFF. In nucleotides, the CDR3 is TGTGCCAGCAGCTTTCTTGGGGAGCTGTTTTTT.

The rearrangement joins TRBV2 to TRBJ1-3; D call uncertain. V was shortened by 4 bases and J by 0 bases, with 10 bases between the two germline ends. CDR1 SNHLY and CDR2 FYNNEI come from the germline V gene. The length of the CDR3 is 15 residues. DNA for the CDR3: TGTGCCAGCAGTGCGGACCTTAGCTCTGGAAACACCATATATTTT. This codes for CASSADLSSGNTIYF.

Comment on this clone: Other DNA sequences within the sample encode an identical CDR3. The gene calls are TRBV5-1 and TRBJ2-5; D is unresolved. Trimming cost V 5 bases and J 1 base, with 12 bases left between them. This CDR3 region has 14 residues. The germline CDR1 and CDR2 sequences are SGHRS and YFSETQ. CDR3 in amino acids: CASRSGLTQETQYF. In DNA, the CDR3 is TGCGCCAGCAGGTCCGGGCTGACCCAAGAGACCCAGTACTTC.